A selection of T cell receptor beta chains follows, all from one sample in a study of cytomegalovirus exposure and HLA in healthy donors. Repertoires were generated with immunoSEQ multiplex PCR, while TCRdb's copy carries only in-frame clones and drops some. This table lists around 100,000 clones. The specimen sequenced was PBMCs. The receptor set was obtained from a man aged 45-65 years in good health and CMV-seronegative. The CDR3 runs from the conserved cysteine through the conserved F or W. The D gene is left open where the match is weak. The listing skips clone size in some rows; elsewhere it reads once, few, many or a size class.

d_call: TRBD1
clone_size: NA
v_call: TRBV2
j_call: TRBJ1-2
cdr3_nt: TGTGCCAGCAGTGACAGGGGACAGGGCTACACCTTC
cdr3_aa: CASSDRGQGYTF

d_call: NA
clone_size: NA
v_call: TRBV29-1
j_call: TRBJ2-5
cdr3_nt: TGCAGCGTTGAAGACCGAGAGACCCAGTACTTC
cdr3_aa: CSVEDRETQYF

d_call: NA
clone_size: NA
v_call: TRBV20-1
j_call: TRBJ2-5
cdr3_nt: TGCAGTGCTAGAGCCCAGGAGACCCAGTACTTC
cdr3_aa: CSARAQETQYF

d_call: NA
clone_size: NA
v_call: TRBV6-5
j_call: TRBJ1-3
cdr3_nt: TGTGCCAGTCATCTGGGGGGGGCGCGGGGAAACACCATATATTTT
cdr3_aa: CASHLGGARGNTIYF

d_call: NA
clone_size: NA
v_call: TRBV19
j_call: TRBJ2-2
cdr3_nt: TGTGCCTGCCGAGGGCAGCCGAACACCGGGGAGCTGTTTTTT
cdr3_aa: CACRGQPNTGELFF

d_call: NA
clone_size: NA
v_call: TRBV5-1
j_call: TRBJ1-1
cdr3_nt: TGCGCCAGCAGCGTGGAGGGGCGACAGGAATTGAACACTGAAGCTTTCTTT
cdr3_aa: CASSVEGRQELNTEAFF

d_call: TRBD1
clone_size: NA
v_call: TRBV18
j_call: TRBJ2-5
cdr3_nt: TGTGCCAGCACAGGGGACCGTCAAGAGACCCAGTACTTC
cdr3_aa: CASTGDRQETQYF

d_call: TRBD2
clone_size: NA
v_call: TRBV14
j_call: TRBJ2-7
cdr3_nt: TGTGCCAGCAGCCAAGGGGTGCCTGCTAGCGGGGGCTACGAGCAGTACTTC
cdr3_aa: CASSQGVPASGGYEQYF

d_call: NA
clone_size: NA
v_call: TRBV2
j_call: TRBJ2-5
cdr3_nt: TGTGCCAGCAGTGGAGGGGGCGGGGAAGAGACCCAGTACTTC
cdr3_aa: CASSGGGGEETQYF

d_call: NA
clone_size: NA
v_call: TRBV4-1
j_call: TRBJ1-1
cdr3_nt: TGCGCCAGCAGCCAACCCTCCTTGAGCACTGAAGCTTTCTTT
cdr3_aa: CASSQPSLSTEAFF

d_call: NA
clone_size: NA
v_call: TRBV27
j_call: TRBJ2-7
cdr3_nt: TGTGCCAGCAGTCCCTGGGGCACCCTAAGATACGAGCAGTACTTC
cdr3_aa: CASSPWGTLRYEQYF

d_call: NA
clone_size: NA
v_call: TRBV5-1
j_call: TRBJ1-3
cdr3_nt: TGCGCCAGCAGCAGTCCCGGGACAGGAAACACCATATATTTT
cdr3_aa: CASSSPGTGNTIYF

d_call: TRBD1
clone_size: NA
v_call: TRBV14
j_call: TRBJ1-1
cdr3_nt: TGTGCCAGCAGCCTTAGACAGGGTAGGGGCACTGAAGCTTTCTTT
cdr3_aa: CASSLRQGRGTEAFF

d_call: TRBD1
clone_size: NA
v_call: TRBV7-9
j_call: TRBJ1-1
cdr3_nt: TGTGCCAGCAGCTTAGCACAGGGGTTGTTCACTGAAGCTTTCTTT
cdr3_aa: CASSLAQGLFTEAFF

d_call: NA
clone_size: NA
v_call: TRBV7-2
j_call: TRBJ2-1
cdr3_nt: TGTGCCAGCAGCCCCGAGGGCGGGAACAGCCATGAGCAGTTCTTC
cdr3_aa: CASSPEGGNSHEQFF

d_call: NA
clone_size: NA
v_call: TRBV5-6
j_call: TRBJ1-1
cdr3_nt: TGTGCCAGCAGCTTGGTGGGGGGGAGGACTGAAGCTTTCTTT
cdr3_aa: CASSLVGGRTEAFF

d_call: NA
clone_size: NA
v_call: TRBV10-3
j_call: TRBJ2-7
cdr3_nt: TGTGCCATCAGTGAGTCCGCAGGCAGGGGCCCTTCCTACGAGCAGTACTTC
cdr3_aa: CAISESAGRGPSYEQYF

d_call: TRBD2
clone_size: NA
v_call: TRBV9
j_call: TRBJ2-2
cdr3_nt: TGTGCCAGCAGCGTAGTACTAGCGGGCGGGGAGCTGTTTTTT
cdr3_aa: CASSVVLAGGELFF

d_call: TRBD1
clone_size: NA
v_call: TRBV7-6
j_call: TRBJ1-1
cdr3_nt: TGTGCCAGCAGCTTAGGAAAGACAGGGTTTAATCTGGAGAACACTGAAGCTTTCTTT
cdr3_aa: CASSLGKTGFNLENTEAFF

d_call: NA
clone_size: NA
v_call: TRBV11-3
j_call: TRBJ2-7
cdr3_nt: TGTGCCAGCAGCTTAAGACATAAAACCCACGAGCAGTACTTC
cdr3_aa: CASSLRHKTHEQYF

d_call: NA
clone_size: NA
v_call: TRBV6-1
j_call: TRBJ1-2
cdr3_nt: TGTGCCAGCAGCCAGTGGGACACACTTTCCTATGGCTACACCTTC
cdr3_aa: CASSQWDTLSYGYTF

d_call: NA
clone_size: NA
v_call: TRBV6-6
j_call: TRBJ1-1
cdr3_nt: TGTGCCAGCAGTTACTACAGGGACCCTGAAGCTTTCTTT
cdr3_aa: CASSYYRDPEAFF

d_call: NA
clone_size: NA
v_call: TRBV4-3
j_call: TRBJ2-2
cdr3_nt: TGCGCCAGCAGCCACCGCGAAAGCACCGGGGAGCTGTTTTTT
cdr3_aa: CASSHRESTGELFF

d_call: NA
clone_size: NA
v_call: TRBV4-3
j_call: TRBJ2-1
cdr3_nt: TGCGCCAGCAGCCGACACGTTAGTTACAATGAGCAGTTCTTC
cdr3_aa: CASSRHVSYNEQFF

d_call: NA
clone_size: NA
v_call: TRBV5-6
j_call: TRBJ2-7
cdr3_nt: TGTGCCAGCAGCTTGGCCGGGGTTGACGATATCTTGGAGCAGTACTTC
cdr3_aa: CASSLAGVDDILEQYF

d_call: NA
clone_size: medium-sized
v_call: TRBV19
j_call: TRBJ1-1
cdr3_nt: TGTGCCAGTAGTCCCAGACAGATGAACACTGAAGCTTTCTTT
cdr3_aa: CASSPRQMNTEAFF

d_call: TRBD2
clone_size: NA
v_call: TRBV7-2
j_call: TRBJ2-7
cdr3_nt: TGTGCCAGCAGCTTGGCTAGCGGGAGCTACGAGCAGTACTTC
cdr3_aa: CASSLASGSYEQYF

d_call: TRBD2
clone_size: NA
v_call: TRBV4-3
j_call: TRBJ2-7
cdr3_nt: TGCGCCAGCAGCCAAGATATTAGTCTAGCGGGAAATTCCTACGAGCAGTACTTC
cdr3_aa: CASSQDISLAGNSYEQYF